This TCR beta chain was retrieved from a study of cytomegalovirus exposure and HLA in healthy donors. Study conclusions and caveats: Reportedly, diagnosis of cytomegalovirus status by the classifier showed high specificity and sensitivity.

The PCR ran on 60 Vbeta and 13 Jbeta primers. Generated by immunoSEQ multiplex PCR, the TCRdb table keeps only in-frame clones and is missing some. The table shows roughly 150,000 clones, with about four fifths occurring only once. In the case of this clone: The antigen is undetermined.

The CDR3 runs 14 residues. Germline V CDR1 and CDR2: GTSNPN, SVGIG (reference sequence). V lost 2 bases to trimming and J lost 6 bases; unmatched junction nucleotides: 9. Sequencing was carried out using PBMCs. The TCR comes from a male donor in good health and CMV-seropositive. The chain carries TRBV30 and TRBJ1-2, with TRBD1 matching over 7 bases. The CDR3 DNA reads TGTGCCTGGAGTACGCAGGGGGGCGAGAATGGCTACACCTTC. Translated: CAWSTQGGENGYTF.